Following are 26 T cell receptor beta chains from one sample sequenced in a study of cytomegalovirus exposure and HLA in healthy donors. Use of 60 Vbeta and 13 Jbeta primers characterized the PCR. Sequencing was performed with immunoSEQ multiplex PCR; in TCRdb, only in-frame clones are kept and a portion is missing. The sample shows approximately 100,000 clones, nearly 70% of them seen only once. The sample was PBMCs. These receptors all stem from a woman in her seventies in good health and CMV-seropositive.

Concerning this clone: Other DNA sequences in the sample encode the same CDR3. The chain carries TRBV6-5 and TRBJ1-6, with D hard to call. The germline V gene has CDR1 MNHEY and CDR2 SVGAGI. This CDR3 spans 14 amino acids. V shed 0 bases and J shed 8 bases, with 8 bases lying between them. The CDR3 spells CASSYSGRDSPLHF. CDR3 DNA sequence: TGTGCCAGCAGTTACTCGGGGAGGGATTCACCCCTCCACTTT.

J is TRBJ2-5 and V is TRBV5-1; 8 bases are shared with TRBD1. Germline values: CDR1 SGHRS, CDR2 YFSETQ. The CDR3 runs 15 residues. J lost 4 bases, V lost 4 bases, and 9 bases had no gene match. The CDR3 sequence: CASSLMGQVGETQYF. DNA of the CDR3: TGCGCCAGCAGCCTCATGGGACAGGTGGGAGAGACCCAGTACTTC.

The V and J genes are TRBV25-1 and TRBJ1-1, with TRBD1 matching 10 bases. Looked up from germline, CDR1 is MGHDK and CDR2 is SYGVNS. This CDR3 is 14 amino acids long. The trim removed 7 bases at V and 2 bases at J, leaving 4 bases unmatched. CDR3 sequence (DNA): TGTGCCAGCACTCGGACAGGGGGAAACACTGAAGCTTTCTTT. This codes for CASTRTGGNTEAFF.

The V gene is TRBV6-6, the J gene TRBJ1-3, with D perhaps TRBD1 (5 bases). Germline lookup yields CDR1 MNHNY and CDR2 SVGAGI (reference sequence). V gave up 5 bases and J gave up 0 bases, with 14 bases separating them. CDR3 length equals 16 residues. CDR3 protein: CASSPRGYTSGNTIYF. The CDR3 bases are TGTGCCAGCAGTCCCCGGGGGTACACCTCTGGAAACACCATATATTTT.

In DNA, the CDR3 is TGTGCCTGGAGTGTTTCAGGGGAAGTGAGCGGCTACACCTTC. Translation: CAWSVSGEVSGYTF. The chain has TRBV30 and TRBJ1-2; a weak D match, TRBD1 (6 bases). This CDR3 is 14 amino acids long. CDR1 and CDR2 from the germline V gene are GTSNPN and SVGIG (reference sequence). Trimming pared 0 bases from V and 8 bases from J, leaving 16 bases between.

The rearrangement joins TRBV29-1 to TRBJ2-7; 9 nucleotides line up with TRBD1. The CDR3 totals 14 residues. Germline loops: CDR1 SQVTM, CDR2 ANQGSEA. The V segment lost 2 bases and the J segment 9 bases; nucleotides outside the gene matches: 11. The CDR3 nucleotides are TGCAGCGTTGAAACCGGGACAGGGCTTAAAGGGCAGTACTTC. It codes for CSVETGTGLKGQYF.

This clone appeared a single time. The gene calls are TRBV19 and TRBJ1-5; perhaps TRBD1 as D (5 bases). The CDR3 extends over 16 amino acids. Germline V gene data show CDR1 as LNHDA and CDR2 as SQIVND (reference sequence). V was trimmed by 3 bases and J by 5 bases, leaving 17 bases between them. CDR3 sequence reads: CASSIPLRVPDQPQHF. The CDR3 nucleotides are TGTGCCAGTAGTATTCCCCTCAGGGTTCCGGATCAGCCCCAGCATTTT. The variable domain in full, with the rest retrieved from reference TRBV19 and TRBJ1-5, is DGGITQSPKYLFRKEGQNVTLSCEQNLNHDAMYWYRQDPGQGLRLIYYSQIVNDFQKGDIAEGYSVSREKKESFPLTVTSAQKNPTAFYLCASSIPLRVPDQPQHFGDGTRLSIL.

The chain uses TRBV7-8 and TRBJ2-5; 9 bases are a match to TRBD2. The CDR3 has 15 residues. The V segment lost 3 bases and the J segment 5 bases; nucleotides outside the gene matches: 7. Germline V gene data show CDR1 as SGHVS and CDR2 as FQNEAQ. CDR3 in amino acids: CASSFSGGGEETQYF. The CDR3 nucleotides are TGTGCCAGCAGCTTTAGCGGGGGCGGAGAGGAGACCCAGTACTTC.

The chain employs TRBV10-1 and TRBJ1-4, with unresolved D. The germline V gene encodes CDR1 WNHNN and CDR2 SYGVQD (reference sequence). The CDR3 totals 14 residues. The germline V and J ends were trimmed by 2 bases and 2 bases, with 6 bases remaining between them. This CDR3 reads CASSEGPTNEKLFF. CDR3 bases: TGCGCCAGCAGTGAGGGGCCGACTAATGAAAAACTGTTTTTT.

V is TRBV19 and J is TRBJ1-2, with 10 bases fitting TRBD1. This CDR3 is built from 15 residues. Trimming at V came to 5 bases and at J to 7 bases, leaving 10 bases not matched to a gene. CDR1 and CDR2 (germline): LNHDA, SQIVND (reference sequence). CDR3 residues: CASSPRTGGEGGYTF. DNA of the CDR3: TGTGCCAGTAGTCCTAGGACAGGGGGTGAGGGTGGCTACACCTTC.

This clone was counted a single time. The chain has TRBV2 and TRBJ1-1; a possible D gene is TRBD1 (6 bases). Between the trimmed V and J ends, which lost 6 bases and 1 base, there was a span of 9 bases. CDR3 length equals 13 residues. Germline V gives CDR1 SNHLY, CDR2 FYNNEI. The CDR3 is CASSGQWNTEAFF. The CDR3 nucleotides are TGTGCCAGCAGCGGACAGTGGAACACTGAAGCTTTCTTT.

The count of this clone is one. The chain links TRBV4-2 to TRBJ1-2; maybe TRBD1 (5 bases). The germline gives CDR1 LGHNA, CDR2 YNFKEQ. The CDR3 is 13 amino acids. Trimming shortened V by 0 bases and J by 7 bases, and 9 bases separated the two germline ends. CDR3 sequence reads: CASSQEEGSGYTF. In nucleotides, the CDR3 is TGTGCCAGCAGCCAAGAGGAGGGGAGTGGCTACACCTTC.

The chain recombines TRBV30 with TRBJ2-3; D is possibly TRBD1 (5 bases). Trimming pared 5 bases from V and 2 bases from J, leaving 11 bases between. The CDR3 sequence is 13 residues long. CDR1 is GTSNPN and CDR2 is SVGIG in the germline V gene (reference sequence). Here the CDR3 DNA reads TGTGCCTGGGGCTGGGGCTTCACAGATACGCAGTATTTT. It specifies CAWGWGFTDTQYF.

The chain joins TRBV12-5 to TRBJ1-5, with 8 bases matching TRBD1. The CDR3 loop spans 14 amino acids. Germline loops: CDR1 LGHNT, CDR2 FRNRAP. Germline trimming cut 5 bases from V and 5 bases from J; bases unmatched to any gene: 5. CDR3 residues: CASGPGQGHQPQHF. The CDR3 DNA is TGTGCTAGTGGTCCCGGACAGGGCCATCAGCCCCAGCATTTT.

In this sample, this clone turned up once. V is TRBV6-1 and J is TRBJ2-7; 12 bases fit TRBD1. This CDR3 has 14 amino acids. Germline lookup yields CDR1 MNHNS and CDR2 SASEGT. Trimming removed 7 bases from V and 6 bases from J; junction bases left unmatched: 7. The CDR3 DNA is TGTGCCAGCATGGGACAGGGGGCGCCTCGCGAGCAGTACTTC. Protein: CASMGQGAPREQYF.

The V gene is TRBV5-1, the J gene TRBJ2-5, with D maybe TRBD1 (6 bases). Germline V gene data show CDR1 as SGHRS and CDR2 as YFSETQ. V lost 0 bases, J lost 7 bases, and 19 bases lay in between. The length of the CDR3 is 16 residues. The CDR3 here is CASSLESQGPLGTQYF. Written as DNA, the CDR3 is TGCGCCAGCAGCTTGGAGTCTCAGGGGCCCCTGGGGACCCAGTACTTC. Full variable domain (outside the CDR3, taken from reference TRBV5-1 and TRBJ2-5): KAGVTQTPRYLIKTRGQQVTLSCSPISGHRSVSWYQQTPGQGLQFLFEYFSETQRNKGNFPGRFSGRQFSNSRSEMNVSTLELGDSALYLCASSLESQGPLGTQYFGPGTRLLVL.

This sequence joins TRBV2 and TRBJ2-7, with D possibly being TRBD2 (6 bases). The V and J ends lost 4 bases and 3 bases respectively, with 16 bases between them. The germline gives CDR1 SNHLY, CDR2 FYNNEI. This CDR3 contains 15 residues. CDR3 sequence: CASSGGGTTYYEQYF. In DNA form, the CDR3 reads TGTGCCAGCAGTGGCGGAGGGACCACCTACTACGAGCAGTACTTC.

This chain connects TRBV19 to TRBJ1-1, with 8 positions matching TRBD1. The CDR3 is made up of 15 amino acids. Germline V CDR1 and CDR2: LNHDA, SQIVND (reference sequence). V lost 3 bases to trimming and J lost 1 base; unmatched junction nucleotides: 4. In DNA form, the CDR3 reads TGTGCCAGTAGTATCGGGACAGGAGCGAACACTGAAGCTTTCTTT. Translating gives CASSIGTGANTEAFF.

CDR3 region: CSVEAGANSPLHF. The CDR3 coding sequence is TGCAGCGTTGAGGCAGGGGCTAATTCACCCCTCCACTTT. J is TRBJ1-6 and V is TRBV29-1; a possible D gene is TRBD1 (6 bases). Trimming left V 3 bases short and J 6 bases short, with 9 bases between. CDR3 length equals 13 residues. Germline CDR1 reads SQVTM; CDR2 reads ANQGSEA.

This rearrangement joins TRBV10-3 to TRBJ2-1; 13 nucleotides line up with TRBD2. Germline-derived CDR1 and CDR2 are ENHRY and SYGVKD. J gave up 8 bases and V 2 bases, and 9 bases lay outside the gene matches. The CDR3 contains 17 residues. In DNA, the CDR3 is TGTGCCATCAGTGAGCCGAGGACTAGCGGGGGTCTTGATGAGCAGTTCTTC. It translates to CAISEPRTSGGLDEQFF.

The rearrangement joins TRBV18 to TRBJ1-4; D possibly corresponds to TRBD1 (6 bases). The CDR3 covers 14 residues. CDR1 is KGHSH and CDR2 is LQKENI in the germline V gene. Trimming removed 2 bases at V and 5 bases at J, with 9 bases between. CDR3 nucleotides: TGTGCCAGCTCACCAAAAAGGGGGAATGAAAAACTGTTTTTT. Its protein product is CASSPKRGNEKLFF.

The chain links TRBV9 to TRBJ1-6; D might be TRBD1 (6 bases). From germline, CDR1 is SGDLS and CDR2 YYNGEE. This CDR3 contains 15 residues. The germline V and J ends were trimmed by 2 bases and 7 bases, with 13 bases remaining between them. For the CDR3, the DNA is TGTGCCAGCAGCGTCGGACAGTTGGGGAATTCACCCCTCCACTTT. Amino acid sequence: CASSVGQLGNSPLHF.

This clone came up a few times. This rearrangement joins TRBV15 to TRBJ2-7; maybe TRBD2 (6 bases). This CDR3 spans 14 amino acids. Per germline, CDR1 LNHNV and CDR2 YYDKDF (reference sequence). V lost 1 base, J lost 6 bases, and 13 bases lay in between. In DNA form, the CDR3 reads TGTGCCACCAGCAGAGCCGGGGGTTCCCTCGAGCAGTACTTC. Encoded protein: CATSRAGGSLEQYF.

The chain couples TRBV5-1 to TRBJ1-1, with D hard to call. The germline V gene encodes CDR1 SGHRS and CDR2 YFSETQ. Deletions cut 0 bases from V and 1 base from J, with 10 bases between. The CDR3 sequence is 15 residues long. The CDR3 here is CASSLAGSSNTEAFF. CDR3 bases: TGCGCCAGCAGCTTGGCAGGCAGCTCGAACACTGAAGCTTTCTTT.

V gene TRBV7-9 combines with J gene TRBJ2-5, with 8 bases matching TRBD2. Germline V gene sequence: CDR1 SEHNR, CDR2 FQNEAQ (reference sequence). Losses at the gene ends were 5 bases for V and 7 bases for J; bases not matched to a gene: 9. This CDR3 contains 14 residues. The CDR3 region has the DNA TGTGCCAGCAGCCGGACCACTAGCGGAGTGACCCAGTACTTC. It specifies CASSRTTSGVTQYF.

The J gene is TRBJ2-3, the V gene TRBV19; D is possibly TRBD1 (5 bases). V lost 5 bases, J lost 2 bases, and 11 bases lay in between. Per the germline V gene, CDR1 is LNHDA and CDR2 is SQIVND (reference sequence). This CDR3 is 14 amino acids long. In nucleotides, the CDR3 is TGTGCCAGTAGTCTAGGACACATCACAGATACGCAGTATTTT. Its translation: CASSLGHITDTQYF.